This is a list of T cell receptor beta chains from one sample in a study of Tregs in tolerant kidney transplant recipients. Method: immunoSEQ multiplex PCR; TCRdb's copy keeps in-frame clones and lacks some. This sample yields 20,000 to 25,000 clones, of which 81% are seen a single time; roughly a quarter belongs to the top ten. The material sequenced was CD8+ T cells from blood (PBMCs), taken 6 months after the transplant. The receptors were gathered from a human patient who received a combined kidney and bone marrow transplant. The graft donor may have given rise to some T cells. CDR3s include the opening cysteine and the closing phenylalanine or tryptophan. D genes are given only for firm matches. Clone size, where shown, is once, few, many, or a class for clones that have expanded.

J | size | V | D | CDR3 | DNA
TRBJ1-2 | NA | TRBV19 | TRBD1 | CASSFYPRGWVYGYTF | TGTGCCAGTAGTTTCTACCCCAGGGGGTGGGTTTATGGCTACACCTTC
TRBJ2-1 | NA | TRBV6-5 | TRBD2 | CASSYSGGYEQFF | TGTGCCAGCAGTTACTCGGGAGGGTATGAGCAGTTCTTC
TRBJ1-1 | once | TRBV19 | TRBD1 | CASIPDTGGWTEAFF | TGTGCCAGTATCCCCGATACAGGGGGCTGGACTGAAGCTTTCTTT
TRBJ2-7 | few | TRBV6-6 | NA | CASRGHPDSYEQYF | TGTGCCAGCAGGGGACACCCAGACTCCTACGAGCAGTACTTC
TRBJ2-3 | NA | TRBV19 | NA | CASRGGSTDTQYF | TGTGCCAGTAGAGGAGGTAGCACAGATACGCAGTATTTT
TRBJ2-1 | NA | TRBV27 | TRBD2 | CASSLSSSGGDNEQFF | TGTGCCAGCAGTTTATCTTCCAGCGGGGGTGACAATGAGCAGTTCTTC
TRBJ2-3 | NA | TRBV4-3 | TRBD2 | CASSPGTSGSTDTQYF | TGCGCCAGCAGCCCAGGGACTAGCGGGAGCACAGATACGCAGTATTTT
TRBJ2-1 | NA | TRBV6-6 | NA | CASSYGTGEQFF | TGTGCCAGCAGTTACGGTACAGGAGAGCAGTTCTTC
TRBJ1-1 | NA | TRBV21-1 | NA | CAINYTTAGNTEAFF | TGTGCCATCAATTATACCACCGCAGGAAACACTGAAGCTTTCTTT
TRBJ2-1 | medium-sized | TRBV5-4 | NA | CASSLAGVDEQFF | TGTGCCAGCAGCTTGGCCGGGGTAGATGAGCAGTTCTTC
TRBJ1-6 | NA | TRBV7-9 | TRBD1 | CASSSYRGLDSPLHF | TGTGCCAGCAGCTCATACAGGGGGCTGGATTCACCCCTCCACTTT
TRBJ2-7 | NA | TRBV2 | NA | CATRRDTISYEQYF | TGTGCCACGAGACGAGACACCATTTCCTACGAGCAGTACTTC
TRBJ2-2 | NA | TRBV11-2 | NA | CASSFGGGELFF | TGTGCCAGCAGCTTCGGGGGCGGGGAGCTGTTTTTT
TRBJ2-7 | NA | TRBV27 | NA | CASSRQLAPYEQYF | TGTGCCAGCAGTCGACAGCTCGCTCCCTACGAGCAGTACTTC
TRBJ2-2 | NA | TRBV9 | NA | CASSVEGGGELFF | TGTGCCAGCAGCGTAGAAGGGGGCGGGGAGCTGTTTTTT
TRBJ2-7 | NA | TRBV7-2 | NA | CASSSFMVLYNYEQYF | TGTGCCAGCAGCTCCTTCATGGTCCTCTATAACTACGAGCAGTACTTC
TRBJ2-1 | NA | TRBV14 | NA | CASSDRKHNEQFF | TGTGCCAGCAGCGACAGAAAACACAATGAGCAGTTCTTC
TRBJ2-7 | once | TRBV4-1 | TRBD1 | CASSLGTGAFYEQYF | TGCGCCAGCAGCCTAGGGACAGGGGCCTTCTACGAGCAGTACTTC
TRBJ2-5 | NA | TRBV7-9 | TRBD2 | CASSEGLANILQETQYF | TGTGCCAGCAGCGAGGGACTAGCGAACATCTTACAAGAGACCCAGTACTTC
TRBJ2-1 | NA | TRBV11-2 | NA | CASSQVAVGEQFF | TGTGCCAGCAGCCAGGTGGCCGTCGGCGAGCAGTTCTTC
TRBJ2-7 | NA | TRBV4-1 | TRBD2 | CASTIEWGGTRGYEQYF | TGCGCCAGCACCATCGAATGGGGGGGAACGAGAGGATACGAGCAGTACTTC
TRBJ1-1 | few | TRBV25-1 | TRBD1 | CASSPNRGDTEAFF | TGTGCCAGCAGCCCCAACAGGGGGGACACTGAAGCTTTCTTT
TRBJ2-5 | NA | TRBV16 | NA | CASSRTTDQETQYF | TGTGCCAGCAGCCGGACGACAGATCAAGAGACCCAGTACTTC
TRBJ2-1 | NA | TRBV12-5 | TRBD2 | CASGFVAGGRGEQFF | TGTGCTAGTGGTTTCGTGGCGGGGGGGCGGGGTGAGCAGTTCTTC
TRBJ2-3 | NA | TRBV27 | NA | CASSLLAPDTDTQYF | TGTGCCAGCAGTTTATTGGCCCCTGACACAGATACGCAGTATTTT
TRBJ2-3 | NA | TRBV4-3 | NA | CASSQDDRFTDTQYF | TGCGCCAGCAGCCAAGATGACAGGTTTACAGATACGCAGTATTTT
TRBJ1-2 | NA | TRBV4-2 | TRBD1 | CASSQDQGQGVYGYTF | TGTGCCAGCAGCCAAGATCAGGGACAGGGGGTGTATGGCTACACCTTC
TRBJ1-4 | NA | TRBV7-9 | TRBD1 | CASSLVGQGEKLFF | TGTGCCAGCAGCTTGGTGGGACAGGGAGAAAAACTGTTTTTT
TRBJ2-5 | NA | TRBV13 | TRBD2 | CASSVREGGETQYF | TGTGCCAGCAGCGTCCGGGAGGGAGGGGAGACCCAGTACTTC
TRBJ2-5 | NA | TRBV12-5 | TRBD2 | CASGLTPSGRAGETQYF | TGTGCTAGTGGTTTGACCCCTAGCGGGAGGGCAGGGGAGACCCAGTACTTC
TRBJ2-3 | few | TRBV27 | NA | CASRPTGSTDTQYF | TGTGCCAGCAGACCAACAGGCAGCACAGATACGCAGTATTTT
TRBJ2-7 | few | TRBV28 | NA | CASSLLSTGYEQYF | TGTGCCAGCAGCCTACTCTCTACGGGTTACGAGCAGTACTTC
TRBJ1-2 | NA | TRBV14 | TRBD1 | CASSQGTGINYGYTF | TGTGCCAGCAGCCAAGGGACAGGGATTAACTATGGCTACACCTTC
TRBJ1-5 | NA | TRBV5-6 | TRBD1 | CASSWGQGNQPQHF | TGTGCCAGCAGCTGGGGACAGGGTAATCAGCCCCAGCATTTT
TRBJ1-1 | NA | TRBV19 | TRBD1 | CASSILPGQGRAWDTEAFF | TGTGCCAGTAGTATTCTACCGGGACAGGGACGGGCTTGGGACACTGAAGCTTTCTTT
TRBJ1-5 | NA | TRBV21-1 | NA | CASSKEPSAGGANQPQHF | TGTGCCAGCAGCAAAGAGCCTTCCGCCGGAGGGGCTAATCAGCCCCAGCATTTT
TRBJ2-2 | NA | TRBV19 | TRBD2 | CASSGLAGVSAGELFF | TGTGCCAGTAGTGGACTAGCGGGAGTCTCAGCCGGGGAGCTGTTTTTT
TRBJ2-5 | NA | TRBV27 | NA | CASSLAGFETQYF | TGTGCCAGCAGTTTAGCCGGTTTCGAGACCCAGTACTTC
TRBJ2-5 | NA | TRBV19 | NA | CASSIDSRAWETQYF | TGTGCCAGTAGTATAGATTCCAGGGCTTGGGAGACCCAGTACTTC
TRBJ2-7 | NA | TRBV4-3 | NA | CASSQTGGPYEQYF | TGCGCCAGCAGCCAGACAGGCGGGCCCTACGAGCAGTACTTC
TRBJ1-2 | NA | TRBV27 | NA | CASSLTADSNGYTF | TGTGCCAGCAGTTTGACCGCGGACAGCAACGGCTACACCTTC
TRBJ2-1 | NA | TRBV9 | NA | CASSVVGGDTYNEQFF | TGTGCCAGCAGCGTAGTAGGGGGGGACACATACAATGAGCAGTTCTTC